This TCR beta chain came from a study of blood T cell repertoires in COVID-19. About the research overall: The cDNA or gDNA used as material had been derived from T cells, B-cell-depleted T cells, or PBMCs.

This clone was seen just once. Methods used by the authors: Amplification with reference gene primers provided the estimates of nucleated cell counts. Produced via immunoSEQ multiplex PCR; TCRdb's table is partial and in-frame only. V and J calls and clone size are copied from that table; D and trimming were computed from the DNA. Of roughly 220,000 clones in the sample, 70% to 90% were seen once. V lost 6 bases, J lost 7 bases, and 9 bases lay in between. The CDR3 is 11 amino acids. The sequenced sample consisted of peripheral blood. The sequence was obtained from a man in his forties or fifties who had recovered from COVID-19. The rearrangement links TRBV12-3 or TRBV12-4 to TRBJ2-5; no clear D gene. As DNA, the CDR3 is TGTGCCAGCAGCCAGTTATCGACCCAGTACTTC. It encodes CASSQLSTQYF.